The next 21 T cell receptor beta chains were all read from a single sample in a study of radiation and T cells in renal cell carcinoma. Time point: baseline pretreatment blood. Indicated treatment: 15 Gy SBRT to primary tumor, nephrectomy 4 weeks later. Produced via immunoSEQ multiplex PCR; TCRdb's table is partial and in-frame only. The sample has 130,000 to 150,000 clones; about 88% are singletons. The sample consisted of blood, taken from a patient whose treatment included radiotherapy and nephrectomy. Receptor source: a woman in her sixties or seventies with renal cell carcinoma.

V and J are TRBV6-5 and TRBJ1-1, with D perhaps TRBD1 (5 bases). The CDR3 is made up of 15 amino acids. Germline lookup yields CDR1 MNHEY and CDR2 SVGAGI. The V and J ends lost 6 bases and 2 bases respectively, with 16 bases between them. The CDR3 region is CASRYQTAPNTEAFF. CDR3 coding DNA: TGTGCCAGCAGGTACCAGACAGCACCAAACACTGAAGCTTTCTTT.

The chain is built from TRBV5-1 and TRBJ2-1; 10 bases agree with TRBD1. This CDR3 spans 16 amino acids. CDR1 is SGHRS and CDR2 is YFSETQ in the germline V gene. The junction had 3 bases not matched to a gene; V was cut back by 3 bases and J by 0 bases. This CDR3 is CASSSGTGVSYNEQFF. CDR3 coding DNA: TGCGCCAGCAGCTCCGGGACAGGGGTCTCCTACAATGAGCAGTTCTTC.

As for this clone: Other DNA sequences in this specimen translate into the identical CDR3. The rearrangement joins TRBV7-2 to TRBJ1-1; unclear D gene. Germline V gives CDR1 SGHTA, CDR2 FQGNSA. The length of the CDR3 is 14 residues. V shed 1 base and J shed 0 bases, with 6 bases lying between them. The CDR3 region is CASSLDRLNTEAFF. Written as DNA, the CDR3 is TGTGCCAGCAGCTTAGACAGACTGAACACTGAAGCTTTCTTT. Supplemented by reference TRBV7-2 and TRBJ1-1, the full variable domain reads GAGVSQSPSNKVTEKGKDVELRCDPISGHTALYWYRQSLGQGLEFLIYFQGNSAPDKSGLPSDRFSAERTGGSVSTLTIQRTQQEDSAVYLCASSLDRLNTEAFFGQGTRLTVV.

V is TRBV30 and J is TRBJ2-1; unclear D gene. Per germline, CDR1 GTSNPN and CDR2 SVGIG (reference sequence). With 3 bases removed from V and 10 bases from J, the gap between germline ends came to 10 bases. CDR3 length equals 11 residues. CDR3 in DNA: TGTGCCTGGAGCCCGATGGGGGAGCAGTTCTTC. It yields the protein CAWSPMGEQFF.

The count of this clone is one. The chain couples TRBV19 to TRBJ1-2; D might be TRBD1 (5 bases). Germline V gives CDR1 LNHDA, CDR2 SQIVND (reference sequence). The CDR3 extends over 13 amino acids. The V end lost 3 bases, the J end lost 4 bases, and 9 bases lay between the germline ends. This chain's CDR3 is CASSMAQGYGYTF. The DNA of the CDR3 is TGTGCCAGTAGTATGGCGCAGGGCTATGGCTACACCTTC.

This clone occurred once. This chain connects TRBV6-6 to TRBJ2-5; D possibly corresponds to TRBD2 (5 bases). The CDR3 is 14 residues long. CDR1 and CDR2 (germline): MNHNY, SVGAGI (reference sequence). The germline V and J ends were trimmed by 8 bases and 5 bases, with 18 bases remaining between them. The CDR3 spells CASGLPGLLETQYF. The CDR3 region has the DNA TGTGCCAGCGGACTCCCGGGCCTCCTCGAGACCCAGTACTTC.

As for this clone: Other DNA sequences of this sample code for an identical CDR3. The chain has TRBV2 and TRBJ1-1, with D possibly matching TRBD1 (5 bases). V was pared by 4 bases and J by 5 bases, with 8 bases between. CDR1 is SNHLY and CDR2 is FYNNEI in the germline V gene. The CDR3 sequence is 12 residues long. CDR3 nucleotide sequence: TGTGCCAGCAGTGGGGGGGGAACTGAAGCTTTCTTT. It specifies CASSGGGTEAFF.

This sequence joins TRBV7-6 and TRBJ2-7, with D possibly called TRBD1 or TRBD2 (5 bases each). Deletions cut 5 bases from V and 7 bases from J, with 21 bases between. Germline V lookup: CDR1 SGHVS, CDR2 FNYEAQ. CDR3 length: 15 residues. This CDR3 is CASSQRQRTWEEQYF. In DNA form, the CDR3 reads TGTGCCAGCAGCCAGAGACAGAGAACCTGGGAGGAGCAGTACTTC.

This chain links TRBV4-3 with TRBJ2-7, with a tentative D call TRBD1 (5 bases). The V and J ends lost 0 bases and 3 bases respectively, with 9 bases between them. In germline, CDR1 is LGHNA, CDR2 YSLEER. This CDR3 has 14 amino acids. The CDR3 is CASSQDYQGYEQYF. CDR3 DNA: TGCGCCAGCAGCCAAGATTATCAGGGCTACGAGCAGTACTTC.

The chain carries TRBV2 and TRBJ2-3; 10 nucleotides match TRBD2. This CDR3 is 14 amino acids long. Germline lookup yields CDR1 SNHLY and CDR2 FYNNEI. V shed 5 bases and J 3 bases; nucleotides not matched to a gene: 2. CDR3 region: CASSSSGGTDTQYF. Written as DNA, the CDR3 is TGTGCCAGCAGTTCTAGCGGGGGAACAGATACGCAGTATTTT.

The chain uses TRBV5-4 and TRBJ1-3; D possibly corresponds to TRBD1 (5 bases). From germline, CDR1 is SGHNT and CDR2 YYREEE (reference sequence). The CDR3 loop spans 15 amino acids. Trimming cost V 4 bases and J 0 bases, with 11 bases left between them. The CDR3 DNA reads TGTGCCAGCAGCAAAACGGGGGACTCTGGAAACACCATATATTTT. Protein: CASSKTGDSGNTIYF.

The chain joins TRBV7-3 to TRBJ2-5; 8 nucleotides line up with TRBD1. The CDR3 consists of 15 residues. Germline V gene lookup returns CDR1 SGHTA and CDR2 FQGTGA. The trim removed 5 bases at V and 4 bases at J, leaving 9 bases unmatched. In nucleotides, the CDR3 is TGTGCCAGCAGCAAAGGGACAGGCCTACGAGAGACCCAGTACTTC. Translation: CASSKGTGLRETQYF.

CDR3 nucleotide sequence: TGTGCCAGCAGGACGATTACAAATGAGCAGTTCTTC. This codes for CASRTITNEQFF. This chain joins TRBV4-2 and TRBJ2-1; no reliable D call. The V gene's germline CDR1 is LGHNA and CDR2 YNFKEQ. The CDR3 has 12 residues. The V and J ends lost 6 bases and 7 bases respectively, with 10 bases between them.

The chain recombines TRBV9 with TRBJ2-2, with D maybe TRBD1 (5 bases). V lost 2 bases to trimming and J lost 4 bases, with 9 bases between them. The CDR3 spans 14 residues. Germline assignment: CDR1 SGDLS and CDR2 YYNGEE. CDR3 residues: CASSVRQFTGELFF. In DNA, the CDR3 is TGTGCCAGCAGCGTTCGACAGTTCACCGGGGAGCTGTTTTTT. The whole variable domain, filled in from reference TRBV9 and TRBJ2-2, reads DSGVTQTPKHLITATGQRVTLRCSPRSGDLSVYWYQQSLDQGLQFLIQYYNGEERAKGNILERFSAQQFPDLHSELNLSSLELGDSALYFCASSVRQFTGELFFGEGSRLTVL.

The chain employs TRBV10-3 and TRBJ2-1; 8 bases fit TRBD2. The CDR3 covers 16 residues. V lost 3 bases to trimming and J lost 6 bases; unmatched junction nucleotides: 10. The V gene's germline CDR1 is ENHRY and CDR2 SYGVKD. The CDR3 sequence is CAISDGAGGLPNEQFF. DNA of the CDR3: TGTGCCATCAGTGACGGGGCGGGGGGCCTTCCCAATGAGCAGTTCTTC.

The CDR3 DNA is TGTGCCACCAGCAGAGGGGGGAGGCCCGGGAACACTGAAGCTTTCTTT. This encodes CATSRGGRPGNTEAFF. The rearrangement uses TRBV15 and TRBJ1-1; D may be TRBD1 (5 bases). This CDR3 comprises 16 residues. The V gene lost 1 base and the J gene lost 1 base, with 13 bases spanning the gap. Germline CDR1 and CDR2: LNHNV and YYDKDF (reference sequence).

The chain combines TRBV30 with TRBJ2-7; D remains unclear. Germline V gene lookup returns CDR1 GTSNPN and CDR2 SVGIG (reference sequence). Trimming left V 4 bases short and J 2 bases short, with 9 bases between. This CDR3 spans 12 amino acids. CDR3 loop: CAWTRSTYEQYF. CDR3 nucleotide sequence: TGTGCCTGGACACGAAGCACCTACGAGCAGTACTTC.

The chain is built from TRBV5-4 and TRBJ2-3; the D call may be TRBD1 or TRBD2 (6 bases each). The CDR3 is 18 amino acids. Germline V gives CDR1 SGHNT, CDR2 YYREEE (reference sequence). V gave up 0 bases and J gave up 2 bases, with 19 bases separating them. CDR3 sequence reads: CASSLARGPGAYTDTQYF. For the CDR3, the DNA is TGTGCCAGCAGCTTGGCCCGGGGTCCGGGGGCATACACAGATACGCAGTATTTT.

J is TRBJ2-7 and V is TRBV1; the D call TRBD2 from the table was never checked on the DNA. TRBV1 is a pseudogene locus. This CDR3 spans 13 amino acids. Here the CDR3 DNA reads TGCACCAGCAGCCCGGGGAATCCGTACGAGCAGTACTTC. Residues: CTSSPGNPYEQYF.

The chain recombines TRBV4-2 with TRBJ2-3; 9 bases line up with TRBD2. The CDR3 has 15 residues. Germline CDR1 and CDR2: LGHNA and YNFKEQ. V shed 3 bases, J shed 2 bases, and the junction held 3 bases outside the gene matches. The CDR3 spells CASSQASGDTDTQYF. The CDR3 DNA reads as TGTGCCAGCAGCCAGGCTAGCGGGGACACAGATACGCAGTATTTT.

This clone came up once. The chain couples TRBV7-3 to TRBJ2-3, with 9 bases that match TRBD2. Germline-derived CDR1 and CDR2 are SGHTA and FQGTGA. V dropped 5 bases and J dropped 0; count of bases not matched to a gene: 12. The CDR3 extends over 18 amino acids. CDR3 sequence reads: CASSPEGSSGVSTDTQYF. The CDR3 DNA sequence: TGTGCCAGCAGCCCCGAAGGGTCTAGCGGGGTTAGCACAGATACGCAGTATTTT. Combining the CDR3 with reference TRBV7-3 and TRBJ2-3 gives the whole variable domain GAGVSQTPSNKVTEKGKYVELRCDPISGHTALYWYRQSLGQGPEFLIYFQGTGAADDSGLPNDRFFAVRPEGSVSTLKIQRTERGDSAVYLCASSPEGSSGVSTDTQYFGPGTRLTVL.